This T cell receptor (beta chain) was sequenced in a study of cytomegalovirus exposure and HLA in healthy donors. A word on this clone: Its specificity is not known.

The study ran its PCR with 60 Vbeta and 13 Jbeta primers. Profiling relied on immunoSEQ multiplex PCR, and the TCRdb table lists in-frame clones only, not all of them. The sample holds approximately 150,000 clones, over 75% seen once. Study-level results: In all likelihood, a cluster of highly shared sequence variants was a sequencing artifact. Presence/absence analyses assumed roughly uniform sequencing depth across donors.

With 3 bases removed from V and 6 bases from J, the gap between germline ends came to 15 bases. Germline CDR1 is SGDLS and CDR2 is YYNGEE. The CDR3 runs to 14 residues. This rearrangement joins TRBV9 to TRBJ1-2; D perhaps matches TRBD1 (5 bases). The sample consisted of PBMCs. The origin of this receptor is a male donor in good health and CMV-seronegative. The CDR3 DNA sequence: TGTGCCAGCAGCGCCCTTCGGCAGGGCCATGGCTACACCTTC. The encoded protein is CASSALRQGHGYTF.